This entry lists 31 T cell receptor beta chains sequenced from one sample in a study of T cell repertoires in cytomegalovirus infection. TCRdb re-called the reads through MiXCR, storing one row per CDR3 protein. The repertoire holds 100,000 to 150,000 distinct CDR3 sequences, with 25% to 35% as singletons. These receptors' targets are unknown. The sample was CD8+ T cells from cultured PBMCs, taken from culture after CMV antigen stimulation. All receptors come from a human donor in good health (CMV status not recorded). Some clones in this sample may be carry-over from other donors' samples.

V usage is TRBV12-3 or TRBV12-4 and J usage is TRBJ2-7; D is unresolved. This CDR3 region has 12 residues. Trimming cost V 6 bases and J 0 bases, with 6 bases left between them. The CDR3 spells CASRLSSYEQYF. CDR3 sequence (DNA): TGTGCCAGCAGGTTAAGCTCCTACGAGCAGTACTTC.

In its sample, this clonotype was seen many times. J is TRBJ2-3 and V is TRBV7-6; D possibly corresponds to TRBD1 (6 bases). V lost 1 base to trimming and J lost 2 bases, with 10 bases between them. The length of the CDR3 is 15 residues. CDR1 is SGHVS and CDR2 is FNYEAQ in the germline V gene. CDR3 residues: CASSLDGTITDTQYF. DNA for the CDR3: TGTGCCAGCAGCTTAGACGGGACAATCACAGATACGCAGTATTTT.

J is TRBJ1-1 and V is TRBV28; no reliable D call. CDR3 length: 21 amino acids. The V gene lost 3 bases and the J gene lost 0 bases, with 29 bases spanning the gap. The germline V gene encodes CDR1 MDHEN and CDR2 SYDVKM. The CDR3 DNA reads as TGTGCCAGCAGTTTCAATCGGGAGCCCCCTTTAAATTATCTGTTGAACACTGAAGCTTTCTTT. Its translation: CASSFNREPPLNYLLNTEAFF.

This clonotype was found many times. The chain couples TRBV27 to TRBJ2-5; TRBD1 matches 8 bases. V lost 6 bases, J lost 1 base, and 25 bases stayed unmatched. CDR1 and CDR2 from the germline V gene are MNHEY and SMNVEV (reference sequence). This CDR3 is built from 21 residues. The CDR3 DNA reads TGTGCCAGCAGCCCGCTTCCGTCTCCCGTATGGACAGGGTCATCCCAAGAGACCCAGTACTTC. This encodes CASSPLPSPVWTGSSQETQYF.

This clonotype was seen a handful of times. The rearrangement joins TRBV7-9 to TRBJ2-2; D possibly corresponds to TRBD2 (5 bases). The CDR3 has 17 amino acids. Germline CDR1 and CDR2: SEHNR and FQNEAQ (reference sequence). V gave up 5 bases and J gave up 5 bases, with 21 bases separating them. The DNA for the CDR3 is TGTGCCAGCAGCCCGATTACGGAGGAATTGCAAACCGGGGAGCTGTTTTTT. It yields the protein CASSPITEELQTGELFF.

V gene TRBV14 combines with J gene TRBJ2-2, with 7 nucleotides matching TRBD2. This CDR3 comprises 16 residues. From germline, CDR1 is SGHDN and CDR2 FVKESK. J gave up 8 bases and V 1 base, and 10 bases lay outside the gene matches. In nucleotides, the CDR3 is TGTGCCAGCAGCCAAGTACGGGGGGAAGTCCGAGGGGAGCTGTTTTTT. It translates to CASSQVRGEVRGELFF.

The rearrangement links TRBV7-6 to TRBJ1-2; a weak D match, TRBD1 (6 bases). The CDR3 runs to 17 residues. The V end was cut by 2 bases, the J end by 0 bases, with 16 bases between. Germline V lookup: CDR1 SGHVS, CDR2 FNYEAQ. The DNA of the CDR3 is TGTGCCAGCAGCTTAACGCCCTCCAGGGGAGCTAACTATGGCTACACCTTC. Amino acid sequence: CASSLTPSRGANYGYTF.

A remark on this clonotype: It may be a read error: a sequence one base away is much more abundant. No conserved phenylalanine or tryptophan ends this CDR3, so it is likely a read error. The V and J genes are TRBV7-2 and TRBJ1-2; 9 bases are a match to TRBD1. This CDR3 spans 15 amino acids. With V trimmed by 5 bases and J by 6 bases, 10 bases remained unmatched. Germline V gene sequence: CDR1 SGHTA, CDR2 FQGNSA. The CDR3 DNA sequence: TGTGCCAGCAGCCGAAGACAGGGGGTAAAGGATGGCTACACCTAC. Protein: CASSRRQGVKDGYTY.

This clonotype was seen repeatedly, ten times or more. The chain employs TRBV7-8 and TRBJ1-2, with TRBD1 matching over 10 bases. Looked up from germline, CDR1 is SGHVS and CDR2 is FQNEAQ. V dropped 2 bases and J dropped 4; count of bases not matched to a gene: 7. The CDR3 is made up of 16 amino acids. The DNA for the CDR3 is TGTGCCAGCAGCTTACTGGGGACAGGGGTAATCTATGGCTACACCTTC. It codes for CASSLLGTGVIYGYTF.

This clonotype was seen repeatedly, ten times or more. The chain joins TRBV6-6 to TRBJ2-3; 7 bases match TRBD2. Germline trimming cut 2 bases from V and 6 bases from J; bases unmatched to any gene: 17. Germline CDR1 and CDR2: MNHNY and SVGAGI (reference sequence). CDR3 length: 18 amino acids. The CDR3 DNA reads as TGTGCCAGCAGTTACCCCTCCCCTCATAAGCGGGGAGCCGATACGCAGTATTTT. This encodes CASSYPSPHKRGADTQYF.

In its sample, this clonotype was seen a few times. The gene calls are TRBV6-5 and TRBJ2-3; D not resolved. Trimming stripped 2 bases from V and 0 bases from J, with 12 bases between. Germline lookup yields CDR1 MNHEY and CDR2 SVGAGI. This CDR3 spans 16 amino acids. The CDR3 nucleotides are TGTGCCAGCAGTTACGGGCGGAAGCCGAGCACAGATACGCAGTATTTT. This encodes CASSYGRKPSTDTQYF.

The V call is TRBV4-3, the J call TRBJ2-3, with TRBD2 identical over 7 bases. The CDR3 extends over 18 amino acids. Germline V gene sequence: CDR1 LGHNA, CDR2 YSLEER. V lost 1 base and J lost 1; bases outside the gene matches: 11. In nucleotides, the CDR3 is TGCGCCAGCAGCCAAGCTCTTTCTAGCGGCGAGCGCACAGATACGCAGTATTTT. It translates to CASSQALSSGERTDTQYF.

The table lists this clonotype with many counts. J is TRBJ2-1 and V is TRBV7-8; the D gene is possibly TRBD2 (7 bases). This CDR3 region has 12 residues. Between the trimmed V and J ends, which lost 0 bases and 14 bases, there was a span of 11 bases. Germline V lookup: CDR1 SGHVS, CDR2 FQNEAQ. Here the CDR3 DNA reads TGTGCCAGCAGCTTAGCGCGGGGGCTGGAGTTCTTC. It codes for CASSLARGLEFF.

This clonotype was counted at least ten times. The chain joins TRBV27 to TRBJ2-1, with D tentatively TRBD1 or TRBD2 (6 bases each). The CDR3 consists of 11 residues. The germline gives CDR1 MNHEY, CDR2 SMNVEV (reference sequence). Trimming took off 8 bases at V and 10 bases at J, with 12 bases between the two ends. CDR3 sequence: CASGTGREQFF. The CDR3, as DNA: TGTGCCAGCGGAACAGGGAGGGAGCAGTTCTTC.

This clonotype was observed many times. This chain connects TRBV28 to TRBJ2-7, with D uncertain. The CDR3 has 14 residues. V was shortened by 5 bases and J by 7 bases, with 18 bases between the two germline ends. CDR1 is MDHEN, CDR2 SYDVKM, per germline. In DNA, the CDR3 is TGTGCCAGCAGTGACTCCGCGGTGGTGGGGGAGCAGTACTTC. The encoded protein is CASSDSAVVGEQYF.

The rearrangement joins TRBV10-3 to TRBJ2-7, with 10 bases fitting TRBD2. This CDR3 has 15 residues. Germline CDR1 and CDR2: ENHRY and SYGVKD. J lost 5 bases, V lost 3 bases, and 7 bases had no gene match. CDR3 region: CAISDSAGGPDEQYF. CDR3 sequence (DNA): TGTGCCATCAGTGACTCAGCGGGGGGGCCGGACGAGCAGTACTTC.

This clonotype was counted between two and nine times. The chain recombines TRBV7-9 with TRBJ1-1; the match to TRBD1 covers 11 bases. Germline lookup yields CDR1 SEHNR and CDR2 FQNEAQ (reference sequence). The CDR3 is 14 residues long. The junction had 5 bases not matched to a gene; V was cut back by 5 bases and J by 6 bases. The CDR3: CASSVGQGDSEAFF. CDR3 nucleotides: TGTGCCAGCAGCGTGGGACAGGGGGATTCTGAAGCTTTCTTT.

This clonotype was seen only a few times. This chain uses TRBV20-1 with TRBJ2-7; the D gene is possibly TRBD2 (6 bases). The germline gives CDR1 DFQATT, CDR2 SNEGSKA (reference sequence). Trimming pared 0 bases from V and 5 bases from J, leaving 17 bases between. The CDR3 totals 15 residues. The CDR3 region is CSARDFRGEAHEQYF. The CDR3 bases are TGCAGTGCTAGAGATTTTCGCGGGGAAGCCCACGAGCAGTACTTC.

This chain's CDR3 is CASSQYLSPYNEQFF. In DNA form, the CDR3 reads TGTGCCAGCAGCCAGTACCTCAGCCCCTACAATGAGCAGTTCTTC. The rearrangement uses TRBV7-4 and TRBJ2-1, with D uncertain. Germline V lookup: CDR1 SGHVT, CDR2 SQSDAQ. Trimming shortened V by 5 bases and J by 2 bases, and 13 bases separated the two germline ends. CDR3 length: 15 amino acids.

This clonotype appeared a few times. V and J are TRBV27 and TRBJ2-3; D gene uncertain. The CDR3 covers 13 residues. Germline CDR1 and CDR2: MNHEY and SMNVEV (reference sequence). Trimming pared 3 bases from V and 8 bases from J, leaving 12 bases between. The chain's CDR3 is CASSFAVGSTQYF. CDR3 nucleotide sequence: TGTGCCAGCAGTTTTGCGGTCGGCAGTACGCAGTATTTT.

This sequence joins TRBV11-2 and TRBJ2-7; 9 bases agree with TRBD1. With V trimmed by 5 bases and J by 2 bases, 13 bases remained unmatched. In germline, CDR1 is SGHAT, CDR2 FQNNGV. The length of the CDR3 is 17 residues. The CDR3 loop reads CASSPPAHRGHPYEQYF. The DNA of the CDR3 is TGTGCCAGCAGCCCCCCAGCGCACAGGGGGCACCCCTACGAGCAGTACTTC. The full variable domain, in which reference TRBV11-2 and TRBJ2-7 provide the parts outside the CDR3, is EAGVAQSPRYKIIEKRQSVAFWCNPISGHATLYWYQQILGQGPKLLIQFQNNGVVDDSQLPKDRFSAERLKGVDSTLKIQPAKLEDSAVYLCASSPPAHRGHPYEQYFGPGTRLTVT.

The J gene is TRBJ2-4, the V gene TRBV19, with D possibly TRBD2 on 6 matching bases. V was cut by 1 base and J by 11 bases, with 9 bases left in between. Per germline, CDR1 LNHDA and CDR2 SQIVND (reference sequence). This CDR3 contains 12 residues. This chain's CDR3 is CASSIGGGVQYF. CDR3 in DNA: TGTGCCAGTAGTATAGGAGGAGGGGTTCAGTACTTC. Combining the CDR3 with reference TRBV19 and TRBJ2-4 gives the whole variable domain DGGITQSPKYLFRKEGQNVTLSCEQNLNHDAMYWYRQDPGQGLRLIYYSQIVNDFQKGDIAEGYSVSREKKESFPLTVTSAQKNPTAFYLCASSIGGGVQYFGAGTRLSVL.

CDR3 in DNA: TGCAGCGTTGAGGGCAGGGGTTACGAGCAGTACTTC. Its translation is CSVEGRGYEQYF. The chain couples TRBV29-1 to TRBJ2-7, with D tentatively TRBD1 (6 bases). From germline, CDR1 is SQVTM and CDR2 ANQGSEA. The CDR3 extends over 12 amino acids. The V end lost 3 bases, the J end lost 4 bases, and 10 bases lay between the germline ends.

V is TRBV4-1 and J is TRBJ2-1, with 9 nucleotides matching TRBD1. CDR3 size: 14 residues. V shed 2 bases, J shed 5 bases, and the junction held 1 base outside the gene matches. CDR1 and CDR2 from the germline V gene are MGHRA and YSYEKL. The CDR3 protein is CASSQRTGDNEQFF. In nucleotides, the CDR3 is TGCGCCAGCAGCCAACGGACAGGGGACAATGAGCAGTTCTTC.

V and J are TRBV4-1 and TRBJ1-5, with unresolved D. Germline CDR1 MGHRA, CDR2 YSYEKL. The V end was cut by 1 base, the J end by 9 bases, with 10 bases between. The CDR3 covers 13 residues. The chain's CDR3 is CASSQAFLGPQHF. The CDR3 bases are TGCGCCAGCAGCCAAGCCTTCTTAGGGCCCCAGCATTTT.

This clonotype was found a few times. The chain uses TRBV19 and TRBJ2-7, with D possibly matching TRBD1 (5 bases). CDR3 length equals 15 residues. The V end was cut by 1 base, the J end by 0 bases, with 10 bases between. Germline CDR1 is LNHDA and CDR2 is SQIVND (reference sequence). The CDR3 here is CASSIGGRSSYEQYF. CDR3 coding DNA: TGTGCCAGTAGTATAGGGGGCCGAAGCTCCTACGAGCAGTACTTC.

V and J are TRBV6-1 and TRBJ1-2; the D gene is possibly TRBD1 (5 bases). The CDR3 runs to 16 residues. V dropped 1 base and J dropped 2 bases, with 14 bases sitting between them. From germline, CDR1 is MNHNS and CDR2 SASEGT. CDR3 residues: CASSEGQGALNYGYTF. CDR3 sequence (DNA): TGTGCCAGCAGTGAAGGCCAAGGGGCACTAAACTATGGCTACACCTTC.

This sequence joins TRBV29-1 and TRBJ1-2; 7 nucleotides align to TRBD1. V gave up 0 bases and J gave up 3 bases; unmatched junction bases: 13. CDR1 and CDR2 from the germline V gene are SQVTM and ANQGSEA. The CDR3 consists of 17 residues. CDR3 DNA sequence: TGCAGCGTTGAAGATCGCCCTACAGGGGCCCTCTACTATGGCTACACCTTC. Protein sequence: CSVEDRPTGALYYGYTF.

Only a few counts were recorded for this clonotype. The CDR3 DNA reads as TGTGCCAGCAGCTTGGGACTAGCGGGGGAATACAACCCTCAAGAGACCCAGTACTTC. Its translation: CASSLGLAGEYNPQETQYF. This chain uses TRBV7-9 with TRBJ2-5, with TRBD2 matching over 14 bases. The germline V gene encodes CDR1 SEHNR and CDR2 FQNEAQ (reference sequence). This CDR3 has 19 amino acids. The J segment lost 2 bases and the V segment lost 3 bases, leaving 11 bases of the junction unmatched.

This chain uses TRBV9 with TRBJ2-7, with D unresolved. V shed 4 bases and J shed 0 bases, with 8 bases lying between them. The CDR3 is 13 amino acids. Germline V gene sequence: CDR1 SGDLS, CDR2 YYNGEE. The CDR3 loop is CASSPENSYEQYF. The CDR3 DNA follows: TGTGCCAGCAGCCCCGAAAACTCCTACGAGCAGTACTTC.

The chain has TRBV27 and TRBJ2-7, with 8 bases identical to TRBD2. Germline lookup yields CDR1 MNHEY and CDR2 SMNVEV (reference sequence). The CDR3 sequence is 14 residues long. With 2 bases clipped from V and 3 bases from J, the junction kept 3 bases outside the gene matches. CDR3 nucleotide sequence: TGTGCCAGCAGTTTAGCGGGGGGATACTACGAGCAGTACTTC. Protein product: CASSLAGGYYEQYF.